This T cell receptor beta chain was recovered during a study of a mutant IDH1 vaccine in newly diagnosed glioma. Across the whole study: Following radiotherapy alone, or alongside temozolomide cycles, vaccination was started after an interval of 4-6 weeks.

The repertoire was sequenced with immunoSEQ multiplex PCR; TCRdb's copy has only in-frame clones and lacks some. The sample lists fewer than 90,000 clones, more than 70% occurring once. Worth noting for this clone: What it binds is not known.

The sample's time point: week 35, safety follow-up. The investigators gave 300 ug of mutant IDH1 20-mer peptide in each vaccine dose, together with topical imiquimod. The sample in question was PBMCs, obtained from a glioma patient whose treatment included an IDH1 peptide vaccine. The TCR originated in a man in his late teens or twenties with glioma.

The CDR3 here is CASSLGTGYGEQYF. DNA for the CDR3: TGTGCCAGCAGTTTAGGGACAGGGTATGGCGAGCAGTACTTC. The chain recombines TRBV27 with TRBJ2-7; 9 bases map to TRBD1. V lost 2 bases, J lost 6 bases, and 5 bases stayed unmatched. Germline V gene sequence: CDR1 MNHEY, CDR2 SMNVEV (reference sequence). There are 14 residues in the CDR3.